The 8 T cell receptor beta chains reported below all come from one sample, sequenced in a study of cytomegalovirus exposure and HLA in healthy donors. Primers included in the PCR were 60 Vbeta and 13 Jbeta primers. TCRdb's copy holds only in-frame clones and misses some; the assay was immunoSEQ multiplex PCR. The repertoire holds about 120,000 clones, 60% to 85% seen once, with 2% to 3% in the top ten. The sample comprised PBMCs. The receptors were gathered from a female donor in good health and CMV-seronegative.

V usage is TRBV5-8 and J usage is TRBJ2-7, with TRBD2 matching 9 bases. The germline V gene encodes CDR1 SGHTS and CDR2 YDEGEE. This CDR3 is 15 amino acids long. The V gene end was trimmed by 0 bases and the J gene end by 7 bases; junction bases not matched to a gene: 8. The CDR3 DNA sequence: TGTGCCAGCAGCTTGGATGCGGGGGGGCCGTGGGAGCAGTACTTC. Its protein is CASSLDAGGPWEQYF. The entire variable domain, with the rest obtained from reference TRBV5-8 and TRBJ2-7, is as follows: EAGVTQSPTHLIKTRGQQATLRCSPISGHTSVYWYQQALGLGLQFLLWYDEGEERNRGNFPPRFSGRQFPNYSSELNVNALELEDSALYLCASSLDAGGPWEQYFGPGTRLTVT.

V usage is TRBV13 and J usage is TRBJ2-4, with 7 bases identical to TRBD1. Losses at the gene ends were 5 bases for V and 8 bases for J; bases not matched to a gene: 24. Looked up from germline, CDR1 is PRHDT and CDR2 is FYEKMQ (reference sequence). The CDR3 has 19 residues. CDR3 sequence reads: CASSIECHRAGTELDIQYF. The CDR3 DNA is TGTGCCAGCAGCATCGAATGCCACCGAGCCGGGACAGAGTTGGACATTCAGTACTTC.

The CDR3 region is CASSLWVKGTYEQYF. CDR3 sequence (DNA): TGTGCCAGCAGCTTATGGGTTAAGGGGACATACGAGCAGTACTTC. The chain combines TRBV7-6 with TRBJ2-7; D may be TRBD1 (6 bases). CDR1 and CDR2 (germline): SGHVS, FNYEAQ. This CDR3 has 15 amino acids. The V gene lost 2 bases and the J gene lost 4 bases, with 15 bases spanning the gap.

This rearrangement joins TRBV2 to TRBJ1-5; 8 nucleotides align to TRBD1. Germline V gene sequence: CDR1 SNHLY, CDR2 FYNNEI. J lost 6 bases, V lost 5 bases, and 21 bases had no gene match. The CDR3 is 19 amino acids. The CDR3 is CASSPGTGLLASVGQPQHF. The CDR3 DNA reads as TGTGCCAGCAGTCCTGGGACAGGCCTTTTGGCATCGGTTGGTCAGCCCCAGCATTTT.

The CDR3 protein is CASSLGQQLSSGANVLTF. In DNA, the CDR3 is TGTGCCAGCAGCTTGGGGCAACAATTAAGCTCTGGGGCCAACGTCCTGACTTTC. The J gene is TRBJ2-6, the V gene TRBV7-9; D is possibly TRBD1 (5 bases). V was cut by 3 bases and J by 0 bases, with 15 bases left in between. Per germline, CDR1 SEHNR and CDR2 FQNEAQ (reference sequence). The CDR3 has 18 amino acids.

The V call is TRBV2, the J call TRBJ1-5, with 9 bases fitting TRBD1. The CDR3 length is 13 residues. Trimming at V came to 5 bases and at J to 5 bases, leaving 1 base not matched to a gene. The germline CDR1 and CDR2 sequences are SNHLY and FYNNEI. CDR3 DNA sequence: TGTGCCAGCAGTAGACAGGGGGATCAGCCCCAGCATTTT. Its translation is CASSRQGDQPQHF.

The gene calls are TRBV5-4 and TRBJ2-2; 11 bases align to TRBD1. CDR1 and CDR2 (germline): SGHNT, YYREEE (reference sequence). The length of the CDR3 is 15 residues. Germline trimming cut 4 bases from V and 5 bases from J; bases unmatched to any gene: 4. DNA of the CDR3: TGTGCCAGCAGCCGGACAGGGGGCGAGACCGGGGAGCTGTTTTTT. Its protein is CASSRTGGETGELFF.

The chain employs TRBV11-2 and TRBJ2-7, with 7 bases fitting TRBD2. The CDR3 is made up of 15 amino acids. Germline assignment: CDR1 SGHAT and CDR2 FQNNGV. The J segment lost 0 bases and the V segment lost 0 bases, leaving 2 bases of the junction unmatched. The CDR3 sequence: CASSLDTSVSYEQYF. The CDR3 DNA is TGTGCCAGCAGCTTAGATACTAGCGTCTCCTACGAGCAGTACTTC.